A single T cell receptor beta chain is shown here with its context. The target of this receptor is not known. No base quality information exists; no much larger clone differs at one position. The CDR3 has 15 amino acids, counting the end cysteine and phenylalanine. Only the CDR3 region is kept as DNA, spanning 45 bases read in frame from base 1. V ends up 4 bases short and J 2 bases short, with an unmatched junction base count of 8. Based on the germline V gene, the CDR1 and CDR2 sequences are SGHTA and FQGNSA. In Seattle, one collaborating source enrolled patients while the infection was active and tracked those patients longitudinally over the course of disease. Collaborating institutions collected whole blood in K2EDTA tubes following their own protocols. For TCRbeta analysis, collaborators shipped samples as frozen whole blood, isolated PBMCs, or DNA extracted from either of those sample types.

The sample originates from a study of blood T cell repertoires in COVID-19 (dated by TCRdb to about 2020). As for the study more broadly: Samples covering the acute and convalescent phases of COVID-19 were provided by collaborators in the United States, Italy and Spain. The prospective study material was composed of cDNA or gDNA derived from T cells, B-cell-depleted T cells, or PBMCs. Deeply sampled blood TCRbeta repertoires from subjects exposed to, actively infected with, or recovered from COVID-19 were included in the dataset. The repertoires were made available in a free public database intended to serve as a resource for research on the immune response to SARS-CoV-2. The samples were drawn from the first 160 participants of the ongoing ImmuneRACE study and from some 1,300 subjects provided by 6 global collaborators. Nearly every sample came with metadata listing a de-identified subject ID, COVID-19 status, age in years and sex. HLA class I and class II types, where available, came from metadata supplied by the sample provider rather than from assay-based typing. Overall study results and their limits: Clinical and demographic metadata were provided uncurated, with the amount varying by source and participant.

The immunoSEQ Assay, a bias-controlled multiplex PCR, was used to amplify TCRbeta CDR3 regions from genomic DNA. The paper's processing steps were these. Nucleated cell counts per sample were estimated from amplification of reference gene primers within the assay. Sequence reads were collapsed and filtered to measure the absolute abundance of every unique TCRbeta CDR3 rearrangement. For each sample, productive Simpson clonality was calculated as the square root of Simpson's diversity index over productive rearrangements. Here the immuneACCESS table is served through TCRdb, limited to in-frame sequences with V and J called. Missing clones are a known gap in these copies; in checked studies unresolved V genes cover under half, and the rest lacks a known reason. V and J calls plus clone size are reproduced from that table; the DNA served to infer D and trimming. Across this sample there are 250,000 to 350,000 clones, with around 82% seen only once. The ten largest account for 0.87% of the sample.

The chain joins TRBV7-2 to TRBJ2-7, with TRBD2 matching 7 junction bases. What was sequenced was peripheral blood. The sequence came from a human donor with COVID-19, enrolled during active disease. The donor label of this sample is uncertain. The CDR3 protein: CASSSGWLAAYEQYF. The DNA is TGTGCCAGCAGCTCGGGGTGGCTAGCGGCCTACGAGCAGTACTTC.